Detailed here is one T cell receptor beta chain. The antigen remains undetermined. This sample is drawn from a study of shared clonotypes between healthy human individuals. The study's findings and limits: Blood was the sole source, and tissue repertoires probably differ.

Produced via immunoSEQ multiplex PCR; TCRdb's table is partial and in-frame only. The data contain about 1.1 million clones, roughly 80% of them seen just once; the ten biggest clones take up 0.7% to 0.95%. V lost 4 bases and J lost 0; bases outside the gene matches: 6. Germline assignment: CDR1 KGHSH and CDR2 LQKENI. The CDR3 sequence is 16 residues long. The J gene is TRBJ2-3, the V gene TRBV18; 8 bases are shared with TRBD1. The sample comprised memory CD4+ T cells from PBMCs. The sample's subset: CD45RA-negative fraction. The TCR originated in a young man in good health. Some clones in this sample may be carry-over from other donors' samples. Written as DNA, the CDR3 is TGTGCCAGCTCACGCGACAGGGGTACTAGCACAGATACGCAGTATTTT. It is translated as CASSRDRGTSTDTQYF. Supplemented by reference TRBV18 and TRBJ2-3, the full variable domain reads NAGVMQNPRHLVRRRGQEARLRCSPMKGHSHVYWYRQLPEEGLKFMVYLQKENIIDESGMPKERFSAEFPKEGPSILRIQQVVRGDSAAYFCASSRDRGTSTDTQYFGPGTRLTVL.